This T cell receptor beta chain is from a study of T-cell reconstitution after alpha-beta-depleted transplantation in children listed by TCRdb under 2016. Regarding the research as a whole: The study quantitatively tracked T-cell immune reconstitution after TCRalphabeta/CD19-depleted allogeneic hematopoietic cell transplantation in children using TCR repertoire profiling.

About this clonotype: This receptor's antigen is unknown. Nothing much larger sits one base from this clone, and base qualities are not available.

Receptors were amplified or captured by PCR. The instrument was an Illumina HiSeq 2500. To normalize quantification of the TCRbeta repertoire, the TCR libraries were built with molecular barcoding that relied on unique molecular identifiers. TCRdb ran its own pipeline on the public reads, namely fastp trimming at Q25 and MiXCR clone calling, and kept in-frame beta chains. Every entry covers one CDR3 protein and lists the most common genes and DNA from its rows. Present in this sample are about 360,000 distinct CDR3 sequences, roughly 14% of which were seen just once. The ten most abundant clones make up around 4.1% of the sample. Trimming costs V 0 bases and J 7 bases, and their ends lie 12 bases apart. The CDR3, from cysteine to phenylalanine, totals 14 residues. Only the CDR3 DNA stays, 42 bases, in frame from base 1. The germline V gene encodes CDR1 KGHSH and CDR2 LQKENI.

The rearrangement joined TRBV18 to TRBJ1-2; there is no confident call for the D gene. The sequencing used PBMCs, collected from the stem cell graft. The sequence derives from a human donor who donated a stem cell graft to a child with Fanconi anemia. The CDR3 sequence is CASSPPQRAGGYTF. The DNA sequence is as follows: TGTGCCAGCTCACCACCGCAGAGGGCCGGTGGCTACACCTTC.